Sequencing of this T cell receptor beta chain was carried out in a study of spatial heterogeneity in lung cancer. The overall study: Counts of TCR transcripts in tumor regions tracked strongly with a T cell module score that came from matched bulk RNA-seq.

Notes on the study in general: Tumor mutation count correlated with how many alpha and beta TCRs expanded intratumorally. Estimated coverage of tumor T cells was approximately 7% for alpha and approximately 13% for beta chains.

Time point defined: sample taken at primary tumor resection. The sequenced material consisted of unsorted whole RNA from tumor, nontumor lung or frozen PBMC. In its sample, this clonotype is medium-sized. Antigen specificity is unknown. V was cut by 6 bases and J by 10 bases, with 1 base left in between. The CDR3 spans 8 residues. Looked up from germline, CDR1 is SGHVS and CDR2 is FNYEAQ. TCRdb re-called the 5' RACE reads through MiXCR, storing one row per CDR3 protein. The data hold 2,400 or so distinct CDR3 sequences, with just over 15% observed a single time. The J gene is TRBJ2-4, the V gene TRBV7-6, with D hard to call. The sequenced sample was lung tumor tissue, obtained at surgery. This receptor was identified in a female donor with early-stage non-small cell lung cancer. The CDR3 DNA reads TGTGCCAGCAGAATTCAGTACTTC. This codes for CASRIQYF.